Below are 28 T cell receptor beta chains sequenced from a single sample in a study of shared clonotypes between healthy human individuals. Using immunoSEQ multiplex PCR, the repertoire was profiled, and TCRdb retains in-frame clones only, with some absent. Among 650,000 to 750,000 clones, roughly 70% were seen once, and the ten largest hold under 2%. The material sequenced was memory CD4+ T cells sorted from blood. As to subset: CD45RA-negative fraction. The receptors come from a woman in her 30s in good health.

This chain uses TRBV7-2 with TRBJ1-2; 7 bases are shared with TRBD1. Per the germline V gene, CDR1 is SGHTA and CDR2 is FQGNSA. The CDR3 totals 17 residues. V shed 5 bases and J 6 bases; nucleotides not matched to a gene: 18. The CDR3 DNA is TGTGCCAGCAGCAGAAGTGTAATTGGAGGGGGCGAAAATGGCTACACCTTC. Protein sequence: CASSRSVIGGGENGYTF.

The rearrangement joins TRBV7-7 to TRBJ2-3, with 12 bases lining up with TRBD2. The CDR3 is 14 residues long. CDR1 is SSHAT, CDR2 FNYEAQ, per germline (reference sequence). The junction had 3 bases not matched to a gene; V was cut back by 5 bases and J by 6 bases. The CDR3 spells CASSRTSGTDTQYF. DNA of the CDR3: TGTGCCAGCAGCCGGACTAGCGGGACGGATACGCAGTATTTT.

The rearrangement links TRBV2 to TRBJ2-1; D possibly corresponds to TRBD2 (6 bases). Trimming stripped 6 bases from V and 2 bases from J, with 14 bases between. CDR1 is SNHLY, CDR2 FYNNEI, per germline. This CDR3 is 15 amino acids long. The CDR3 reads CASRVDLAAYNEQFF. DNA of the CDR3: TGTGCCAGCAGGGTTGACTTAGCGGCCTACAATGAGCAGTTCTTC.

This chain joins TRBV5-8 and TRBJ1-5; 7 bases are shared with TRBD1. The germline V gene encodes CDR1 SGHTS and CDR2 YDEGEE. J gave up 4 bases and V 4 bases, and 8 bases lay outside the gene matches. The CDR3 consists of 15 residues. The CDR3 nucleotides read TGTGCCAGCAGCACCTGGGACAGACCTAATCAGCCCCAGCATTTT. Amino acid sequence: CASSTWDRPNQPQHF.

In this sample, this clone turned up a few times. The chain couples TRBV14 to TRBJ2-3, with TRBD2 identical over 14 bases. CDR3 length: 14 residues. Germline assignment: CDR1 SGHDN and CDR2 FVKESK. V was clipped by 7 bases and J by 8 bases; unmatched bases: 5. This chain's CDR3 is CASKGLAGEGTQYF. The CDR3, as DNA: TGTGCCAGCAAGGGACTAGCGGGAGAAGGTACGCAGTATTTT.

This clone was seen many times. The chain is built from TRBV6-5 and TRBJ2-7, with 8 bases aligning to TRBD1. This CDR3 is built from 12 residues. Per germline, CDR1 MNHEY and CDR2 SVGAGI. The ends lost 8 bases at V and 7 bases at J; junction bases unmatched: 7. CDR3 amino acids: CASWTGLGEQYF. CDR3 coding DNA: TGTGCCAGCTGGACAGGGCTAGGAGAGCAGTACTTC.

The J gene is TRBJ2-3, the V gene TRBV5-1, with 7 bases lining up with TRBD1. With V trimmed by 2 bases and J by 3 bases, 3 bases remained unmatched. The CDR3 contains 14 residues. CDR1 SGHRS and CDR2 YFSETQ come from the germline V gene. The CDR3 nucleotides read TGCGCCAGCAGCTTTACAGGGGAGACAGATACGCAGTATTTT. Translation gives CASSFTGETDTQYF. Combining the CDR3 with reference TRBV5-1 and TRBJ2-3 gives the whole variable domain KAGVTQTPRYLIKTRGQQVTLSCSPISGHRSVSWYQQTPGQGLQFLFEYFSETQRNKGNFPGRFSGRQFSNSRSEMNVSTLELGDSALYLCASSFTGETDTQYFGPGTRLTVL.

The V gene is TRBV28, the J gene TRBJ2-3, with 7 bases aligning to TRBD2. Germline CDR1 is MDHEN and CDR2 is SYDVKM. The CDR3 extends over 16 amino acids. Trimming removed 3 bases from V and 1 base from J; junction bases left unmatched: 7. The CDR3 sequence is CASSFLTLAGTDTQYF. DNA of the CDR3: TGTGCCAGCAGTTTTTTGACGCTAGCGGGCACAGATACGCAGTATTTT.

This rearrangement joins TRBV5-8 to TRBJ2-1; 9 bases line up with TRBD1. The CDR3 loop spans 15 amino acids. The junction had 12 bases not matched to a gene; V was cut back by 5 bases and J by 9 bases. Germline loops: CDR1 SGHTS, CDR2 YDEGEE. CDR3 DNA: TGTGCCAGCAGTCGAACCGGGACAGGGTCTCGTGAGCAGTTCTTC. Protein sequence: CASSRTGTGSREQFF.

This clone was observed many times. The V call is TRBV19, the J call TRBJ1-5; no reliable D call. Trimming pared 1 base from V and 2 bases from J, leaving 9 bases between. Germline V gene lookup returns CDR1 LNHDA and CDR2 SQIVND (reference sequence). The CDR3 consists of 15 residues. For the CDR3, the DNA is TGTGCCAGTAGTATAGGCGGTCTCGGCAATCAGCCCCAGCATTTT. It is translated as CASSIGGLGNQPQHF.

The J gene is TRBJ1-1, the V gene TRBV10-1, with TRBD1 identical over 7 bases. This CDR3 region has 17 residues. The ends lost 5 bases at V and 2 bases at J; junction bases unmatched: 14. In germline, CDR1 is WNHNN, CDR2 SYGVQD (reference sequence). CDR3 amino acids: CASSPPRWDRKNTEAFF. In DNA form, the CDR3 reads TGCGCCAGCAGTCCGCCCCGATGGGACAGAAAAAACACTGAAGCTTTCTTT.

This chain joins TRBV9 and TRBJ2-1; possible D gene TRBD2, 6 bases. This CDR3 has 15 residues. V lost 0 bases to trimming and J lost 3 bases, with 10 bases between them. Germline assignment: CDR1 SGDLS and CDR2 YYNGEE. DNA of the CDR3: TGTGCCAGCAGCGTAGGTCAGGGAGGCTACAATGAGCAGTTCTTC. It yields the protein CASSVGQGGYNEQFF.

Written as DNA, the CDR3 is TGTGCCAGCAGCCGGGATGTGGTGTACGAGCAGTACTTC. Translated, it gives CASSRDVVYEQYF. This sequence joins TRBV5-8 and TRBJ2-7, with D possibly matching TRBD2 (5 bases). Germline CDR1 and CDR2: SGHTS and YDEGEE. The CDR3 is 13 residues long. Trimming cost V 4 bases and J 4 bases, with 12 bases left between them. The variable domain in full, completed from reference TRBV5-8 and TRBJ2-7, reads EAGVTQSPTHLIKTRGQQATLRCSPISGHTSVYWYQQALGLGLQFLLWYDEGEERNRGNFPPRFSGRQFPNYSSELNVNALELEDSALYLCASSRDVVYEQYFGPGTRLTVT.

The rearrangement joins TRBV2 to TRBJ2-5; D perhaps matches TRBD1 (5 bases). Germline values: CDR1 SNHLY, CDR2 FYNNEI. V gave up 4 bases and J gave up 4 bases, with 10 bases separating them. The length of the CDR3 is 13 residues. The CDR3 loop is CASSVEGVETQYF. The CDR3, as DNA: TGTGCCAGCAGTGTAGAAGGGGTAGAGACCCAGTACTTC. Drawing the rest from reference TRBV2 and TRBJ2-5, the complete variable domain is EPEVTQTPSHQVTQMGQEVILRCVPISNHLYFYWYRQILGQKVEFLVSFYNNEISEKSEIFDDQFSVERPDGSNFTLKIRSTKLEDSAMYFCASSVEGVETQYFGPGTRLLVL.

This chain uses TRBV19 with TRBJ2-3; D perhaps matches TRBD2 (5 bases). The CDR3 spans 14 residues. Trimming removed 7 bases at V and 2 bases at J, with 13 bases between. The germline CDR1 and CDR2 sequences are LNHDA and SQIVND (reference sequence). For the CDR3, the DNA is TGTGCCAGTACCCTGGACTCCCACACAGATACGCAGTATTTT. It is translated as CASTLDSHTDTQYF.

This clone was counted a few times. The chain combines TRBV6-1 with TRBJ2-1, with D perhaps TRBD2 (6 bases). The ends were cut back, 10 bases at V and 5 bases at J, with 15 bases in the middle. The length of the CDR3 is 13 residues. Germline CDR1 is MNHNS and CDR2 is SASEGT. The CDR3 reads CATLALGDNEQFF. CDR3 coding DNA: TGTGCCACCCTAGCGCTCGGGGACAATGAGCAGTTCTTC.

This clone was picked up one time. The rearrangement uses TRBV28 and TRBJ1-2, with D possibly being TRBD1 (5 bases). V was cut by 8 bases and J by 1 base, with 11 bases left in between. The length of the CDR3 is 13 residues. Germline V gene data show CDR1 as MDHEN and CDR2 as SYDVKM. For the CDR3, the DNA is TGTGCCAGCGGGCGGGGGAGTAACTATGGCTACACCTTC. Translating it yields CASGRGSNYGYTF.

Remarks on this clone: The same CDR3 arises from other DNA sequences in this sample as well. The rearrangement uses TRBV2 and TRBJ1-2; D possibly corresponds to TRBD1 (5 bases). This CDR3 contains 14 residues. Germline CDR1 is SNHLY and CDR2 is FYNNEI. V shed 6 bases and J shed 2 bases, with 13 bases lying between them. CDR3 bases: TGTGCCAGCAGAATAGGGGACCTCAACTATGGCTACACCTTC. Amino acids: CASRIGDLNYGYTF.

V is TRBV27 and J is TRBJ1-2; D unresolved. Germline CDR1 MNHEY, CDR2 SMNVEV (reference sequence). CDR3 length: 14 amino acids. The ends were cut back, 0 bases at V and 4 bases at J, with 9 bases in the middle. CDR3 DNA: TGTGCCAGCAGTTTATCGTACTGGTCCTATGGCTACACCTTC. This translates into CASSLSYWSYGYTF.

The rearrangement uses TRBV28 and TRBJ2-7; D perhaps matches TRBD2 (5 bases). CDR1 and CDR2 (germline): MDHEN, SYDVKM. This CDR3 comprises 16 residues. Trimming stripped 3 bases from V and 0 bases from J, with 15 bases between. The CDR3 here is CASSFSTDWVSYEQYF. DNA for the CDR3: TGTGCCAGCAGTTTTTCAACGGACTGGGTCTCCTACGAGCAGTACTTC.

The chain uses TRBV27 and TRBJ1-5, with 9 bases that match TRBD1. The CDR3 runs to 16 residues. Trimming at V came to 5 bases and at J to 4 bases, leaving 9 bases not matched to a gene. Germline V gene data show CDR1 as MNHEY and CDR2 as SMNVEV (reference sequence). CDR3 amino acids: CASSPQPGQGNQPQHF. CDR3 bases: TGTGCCAGCAGTCCCCAGCCGGGACAGGGTAATCAGCCCCAGCATTTT.

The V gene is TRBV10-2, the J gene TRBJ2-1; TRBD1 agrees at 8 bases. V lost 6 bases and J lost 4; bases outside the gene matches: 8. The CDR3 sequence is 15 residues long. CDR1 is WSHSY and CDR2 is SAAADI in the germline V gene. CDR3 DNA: TGCGCCAGCAGAAAGACAGGGGATTTTTACAATGAGCAGTTCTTC. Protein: CASRKTGDFYNEQFF.

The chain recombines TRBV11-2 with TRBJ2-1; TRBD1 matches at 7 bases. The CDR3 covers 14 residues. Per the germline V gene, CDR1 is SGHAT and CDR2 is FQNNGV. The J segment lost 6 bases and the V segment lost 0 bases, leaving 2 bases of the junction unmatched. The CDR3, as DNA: TGTGCCAGCAGCTTAGATAACAGGGGCAATGAGCAGTTCTTC. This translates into CASSLDNRGNEQFF.

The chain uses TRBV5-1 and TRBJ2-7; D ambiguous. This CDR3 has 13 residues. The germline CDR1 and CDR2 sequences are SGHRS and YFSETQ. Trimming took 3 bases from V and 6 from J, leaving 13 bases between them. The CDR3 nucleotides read TGCGCCAGCAGCTCCGGACCCCTCTCCGAGCAGTACTTC. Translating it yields CASSSGPLSEQYF.

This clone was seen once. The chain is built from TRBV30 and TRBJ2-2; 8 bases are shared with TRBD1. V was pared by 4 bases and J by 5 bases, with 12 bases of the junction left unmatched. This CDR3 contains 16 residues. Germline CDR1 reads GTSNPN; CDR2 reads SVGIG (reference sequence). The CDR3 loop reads CAWTTQQGVETGELFF. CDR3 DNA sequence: TGTGCCTGGACCACCCAACAGGGGGTGGAGACCGGGGAGCTGTTTTTT.

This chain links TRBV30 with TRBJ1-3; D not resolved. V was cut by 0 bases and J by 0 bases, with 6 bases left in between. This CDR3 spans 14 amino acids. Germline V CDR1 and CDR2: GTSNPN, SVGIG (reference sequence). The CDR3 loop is CAWSVSISGNTIYF. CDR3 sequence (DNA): TGTGCCTGGAGTGTATCGATCTCTGGAAACACCATATATTTT.

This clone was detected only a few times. CDR3 DNA: TGCGCCAGCAGCCAACGATTAGGGTTGGACTATGGCTACACCTTC. Its protein is CASSQRLGLDYGYTF. The V gene is TRBV4-1, the J gene TRBJ1-2; D is undetermined. The germline V and J ends were trimmed by 2 bases and 3 bases, with 13 bases remaining between them. CDR3 length: 15 amino acids. Per germline, CDR1 MGHRA and CDR2 YSYEKL.

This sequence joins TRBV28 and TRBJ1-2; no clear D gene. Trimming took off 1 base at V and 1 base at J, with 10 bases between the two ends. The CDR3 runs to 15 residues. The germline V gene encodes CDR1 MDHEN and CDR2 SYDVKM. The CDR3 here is CASSLSPHGNYGYTF. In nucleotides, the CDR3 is TGTGCCAGCAGTTTATCGCCCCACGGTAACTATGGCTACACCTTC.